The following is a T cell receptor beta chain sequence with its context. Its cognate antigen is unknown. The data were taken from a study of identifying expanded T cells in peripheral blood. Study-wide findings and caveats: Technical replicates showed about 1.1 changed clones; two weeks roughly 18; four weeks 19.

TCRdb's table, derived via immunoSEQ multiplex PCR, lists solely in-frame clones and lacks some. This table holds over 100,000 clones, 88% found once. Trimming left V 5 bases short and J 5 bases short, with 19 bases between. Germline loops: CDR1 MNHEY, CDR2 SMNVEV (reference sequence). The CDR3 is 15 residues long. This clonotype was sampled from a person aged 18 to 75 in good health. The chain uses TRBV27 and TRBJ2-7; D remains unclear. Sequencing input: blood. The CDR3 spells CASSPRALLLNEQYF. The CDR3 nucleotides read TGTGCCAGCAGTCCCCGGGCCCTTCTCTTGAACGAGCAGTACTTC.